The 31 T cell receptor beta chains below all came from one sample that was sequenced in a study of blood T cell repertoires in COVID-19. Measured with immunoSEQ multiplex PCR; TCRdb has only the in-frame clones, and not every one. The table lists around 200,000 clones, more than 70% of them singletons, with around 7.9% in the top ten. Input material: peripheral blood. The receptors stem from a man aged 35 to 55 with active or convalescent COVID-19.

V gene TRBV30 combines with J gene TRBJ1-2, with a weak D call TRBD1 (5 bases). The CDR3 covers 11 residues. Trimming took 4 bases from V and 8 from J, leaving 11 bases between them. In germline, CDR1 is GTSNPN, CDR2 SVGIG (reference sequence). CDR3 in amino acids: CAWNQGRGYTF. DNA of the CDR3: TGTGCCTGGAACCAGGGCCGGGGCTACACCTTC.

A few counts support this clone. V gene TRBV5-1 combines with J gene TRBJ2-5; TRBD2 aligns across 8 bases. The germline V gene encodes CDR1 SGHRS and CDR2 YFSETQ. V gave up 0 bases and J gave up 2 bases; unmatched junction bases: 6. The CDR3 contains 16 residues. Here the CDR3 DNA reads TGCGCCAGCAGCTTGGAGAGGACTAGCTTACAAGAGACCCAGTACTTC. This codes for CASSLERTSLQETQYF.

This clone was recorded a few times. This chain connects TRBV2 to TRBJ2-7; no definite D call. Germline lookup yields CDR1 SNHLY and CDR2 FYNNEI. The V and J ends lost 2 bases and 3 bases respectively, with 8 bases between them. CDR3 size: 13 residues. CDR3 bases: TGTGCCAGCAGTGAAAGAGGTGGCTACGAGCAGTACTTC. It is translated as CASSERGGYEQYF.

V usage is TRBV27 and J usage is TRBJ2-1; 9 bases match TRBD2. CDR1 and CDR2 (germline): MNHEY, SMNVEV (reference sequence). The CDR3 totals 15 residues. Unmatched junction bases numbered 11, after V lost 7 bases and J lost 7 bases. Here the CDR3 reads CASTLPGLAFNEQFF. For the CDR3, the DNA is TGTGCCAGCACCCTCCCAGGACTAGCGTTTAATGAGCAGTTCTTC.

CDR3 DNA sequence: TGTGCCAGCCGCCAGAGTCCGGGACAGGAACATATTTATGGCTACACCTTC. Its translation: CASRQSPGQEHIYGYTF. The V gene is TRBV18, the J gene TRBJ1-2; TRBD1 matches at 8 bases. This CDR3 has 17 residues. The germline V gene encodes CDR1 KGHSH and CDR2 LQKENI. V lost 8 bases and J lost 5; bases outside the gene matches: 19.

The chain is built from TRBV7-8 and TRBJ1-2, with 7 bases matching TRBD1. The V gene's germline CDR1 is SGHVS and CDR2 FQNEAQ. This CDR3 has 13 residues. With 6 bases clipped from V and 8 bases from J, the junction kept 9 bases outside the gene matches. In DNA form, the CDR3 reads TGTGCCAGCAGACCCCGGGACAGCGTGGGCTACACCTTC. It specifies CASRPRDSVGYTF.

The chain has TRBV10-1 and TRBJ2-4, with D possibly being TRBD1 (5 bases). Germline values: CDR1 WNHNN, CDR2 SYGVQD (reference sequence). V gave up 3 bases and J gave up 1 base, with 7 bases separating them. The CDR3 runs to 14 residues. DNA of the CDR3: TGCGCCAGCAGTGAAGCAGGGGCCAAAAACATTCAGTACTTC. Amino acid sequence: CASSEAGAKNIQYF.

CDR3 in amino acids: CAWSVIVSGGANVLTF. CDR3 DNA sequence: TGTGCCTGGAGTGTAATAGTGTCGGGTGGGGCCAACGTCCTGACTTTC. V and J are TRBV30 and TRBJ2-6; no reliable D call. The CDR3 has 16 amino acids. CDR1 and CDR2 (germline): GTSNPN, SVGIG (reference sequence). V lost 0 bases to trimming and J lost 3 bases, with 12 bases between them.

The chain joins TRBV6-5 to TRBJ1-4; D gene unclear. Trimming took 5 bases from V and 6 from J, leaving 13 bases between them. This CDR3 region has 14 residues. Germline V gene lookup returns CDR1 MNHEY and CDR2 SVGAGI. The DNA for the CDR3 is TGTGCCAGCAGTCGACAAAAGAGTGATGAAAAACTGTTTTTT. Its translation is CASSRQKSDEKLFF.

This chain joins TRBV23-1 and TRBJ1-4; 7 bases fit TRBD1. TRBV23-1 carries the ORF label, with uncertain function. The CDR3 covers 17 residues. The J segment lost 5 bases and the V segment lost 1 base, leaving 10 bases of the junction unmatched. CDR3 in amino acids: CASSQLTGLGNNEKLFF. CDR3 nucleotide sequence: TGCGCCAGCAGTCAATTGACAGGGCTGGGAAACAATGAAAAACTGTTTTTT.

The rearrangement joins TRBV5-8 to TRBJ1-1; 7 bases are a match to TRBD1. V lost 5 bases to trimming and J lost 1 base; unmatched junction nucleotides: 8. This CDR3 contains 15 residues. Germline-derived CDR1 and CDR2 are SGHTS and YDEGEE. The chain's CDR3 is CASRHRDRENTEAFF. For the CDR3, the DNA is TGTGCCAGCAGACACCGGGACAGAGAGAACACTGAAGCTTTCTTT.

This clone was picked up a small number of times. The junction differs from germline at one of its ends, possibly a read error. This chain joins TRBV30 and TRBJ2-4; tentative D call: TRBD1 (7 bases). In germline, CDR1 is GTSNPN, CDR2 SVGIG (reference sequence). This CDR3 region has 11 residues. The DNA of the CDR3 is TGTGCCTGGAGTGCGACAGGGAGGTTGAACTTC. Protein product: CAWSATGRLNF.

The chain carries TRBV3-1 (or the pseudogene TRBV3-2) and TRBJ2-3; D gene unclear. V was clipped by 0 bases and J by 3 bases, with 10 bases between them. The CDR3 covers 15 residues. Germline V gives CDR1 LGHDT, CDR2 YNNKEL (reference sequence). DNA of the CDR3: TGTGCCAGCAGCCAAGATTTAACAGAAACAGATACGCAGTATTTT. As protein: CASSQDLTETDTQYF.

The chain combines TRBV7-9 with TRBJ2-7, with D perhaps TRBD2 (5 bases). The germline V gene has CDR1 SEHNR and CDR2 FQNEAQ (reference sequence). The CDR3 is made up of 14 amino acids. Trimming cost V 2 bases and J 6 bases, with 14 bases left between them. This CDR3 reads CASSLRGNSREQYF. CDR3 bases: TGTGCCAGCAGCTTACGGGGTAACAGTCGCGAGCAGTACTTC.

The chain carries TRBV19 and TRBJ1-2; D may be TRBD1 (6 bases). Trimming shortened V by 9 bases and J by 6 bases, and 20 bases separated the two germline ends. The CDR3 contains 14 residues. Germline V gene lookup returns CDR1 LNHDA and CDR2 SQIVND (reference sequence). The chain's CDR3 is CASSRGTSRDGYTF. CDR3 nucleotide sequence: TGTGCCAGCTCGCGGGGGACATCTCGCGATGGCTACACCTTC.

V gene TRBV29-1 combines with J gene TRBJ1-3, with D possibly matching TRBD1 (5 bases). The germline V gene encodes CDR1 SQVTM and CDR2 ANQGSEA. The CDR3 has 13 residues. With 6 bases removed from V and 0 bases from J, the gap between germline ends came to 9 bases. The CDR3 nucleotides read TGCAGCGTGACAGTTTTCTCTGGAAACACCATATATTTT. Translating gives CSVTVFSGNTIYF.

This rearrangement joins TRBV2 to TRBJ2-7; 10 bases fit TRBD1. Trimming removed 3 bases from V and 5 bases from J; junction bases left unmatched: 16. The germline V gene encodes CDR1 SNHLY and CDR2 FYNNEI. CDR3 size: 18 residues. CDR3 in DNA: TGTGCCAGCAGTGACGGGGGTCGTTTGGGACAGGGGTGGAACGAGCAGTACTTC. Translated: CASSDGGRLGQGWNEQYF.

The V call is TRBV6-6, the J call TRBJ2-2, with 8 bases aligning to TRBD2. V lost 6 bases, J lost 7 bases, and 4 bases stayed unmatched. Germline loops: CDR1 MNHNY, CDR2 SVGAGI (reference sequence). This CDR3 is 13 amino acids long. CDR3 sequence reads: CASRPSGYGELFF. In DNA, the CDR3 is TGTGCCAGCAGGCCTAGCGGGTACGGGGAGCTGTTTTTT.

This chain links TRBV4-3 with TRBJ1-1; D is possibly TRBD1 (5 bases). CDR3 size: 19 residues. The germline CDR1 and CDR2 sequences are LGHNA and YSLEER. Trimming removed 1 base at V and 1 base at J, with 22 bases between. CDR3 DNA: TGCGCCAGCAGCCAAGGCCTTTGGTTGCAGGGAATAGGGAACACTGAAGCTTTCTTT. This encodes CASSQGLWLQGIGNTEAFF.

The V call is TRBV19, the J call TRBJ2-7, with D possibly being TRBD2 (6 bases). V shed 3 bases and J shed 1 base, with 13 bases lying between them. The CDR3 runs 15 residues. Germline V lookup: CDR1 LNHDA, CDR2 SQIVND (reference sequence). CDR3 in DNA: TGTGCCAGTAGTATTGGGGGGACGGCTTCCTACGAGCAGTACTTC. Translation gives CASSIGGTASYEQYF.

This sequence joins TRBV27 and TRBJ2-7; 9 bases line up with TRBD1. CDR3 length equals 14 residues. V lost 6 bases, J lost 5 bases, and 8 bases stayed unmatched. The V gene's germline CDR1 is MNHEY and CDR2 SMNVEV (reference sequence). CDR3 loop: CASRSGTGLDEQYF. The CDR3 nucleotides read TGTGCCAGCAGGAGCGGGACAGGGCTAGACGAGCAGTACTTC.

The chain joins TRBV5-1 to TRBJ1-6; weak D call: TRBD1 (6 bases). Trimming took 1 base from V and 3 from J, leaving 14 bases between them. The CDR3 is 17 amino acids. Germline CDR1 is SGHRS and CDR2 is YFSETQ. This CDR3 reads CASSLYSGQHYNSPLHF. The CDR3 DNA sequence: TGCGCCAGCAGCTTGTACAGCGGACAGCACTATAATTCACCCCTCCACTTT.

The V gene is TRBV7-3, the J gene TRBJ2-1; D may be TRBD2 (6 bases). CDR3 length equals 11 residues. V was clipped by 3 bases and J by 9 bases, with 6 bases between them. Germline values: CDR1 SGHTA, CDR2 FQGTGA. This CDR3 reads CASSLGGEQFF. CDR3 sequence (DNA): TGTGCCAGCAGCTTGGGGGGTGAGCAGTTCTTC.

This clone was seen only a few times. The rearrangement uses TRBV7-2 and TRBJ2-1; 13 nucleotides align to TRBD2. CDR1 is SGHTA and CDR2 is FQGNSA in the germline V gene. J gave up 8 bases and V 5 bases, and 6 bases lay outside the gene matches. The CDR3 is made up of 15 amino acids. The CDR3 region is CASSILAGGPHEQFF. The CDR3 DNA is TGTGCCAGCAGCATACTAGCGGGGGGGCCCCATGAGCAGTTCTTC.

The V and J genes are TRBV28 and TRBJ1-1, with D possibly being TRBD1 (6 bases). From germline, CDR1 is MDHEN and CDR2 SYDVKM. There are 15 residues in the CDR3. The germline V and J ends were trimmed by 4 bases and 0 bases, with 12 bases remaining between them. The CDR3 sequence: CASSSGQLMNTEAFF. DNA of the CDR3: TGTGCCAGCAGTTCAGGACAGCTGATGAACACTGAAGCTTTCTTT. Filled out from reference TRBV28 and TRBJ1-1, the complete variable domain reads DVKVTQSSRYLVKRTGEKVFLECVQDMDHENMFWYRQDPGLGLRLIYFSYDVKMKEKGDIPEGYSVSREKKERFSLILESASTNQTSMYLCASSSGQLMNTEAFFGQGTRLTVV.

Only a few counts were recorded for this clone. The chain carries TRBV5-1 and TRBJ1-6, with TRBD1 identical over 7 bases. The germline V gene encodes CDR1 SGHRS and CDR2 YFSETQ. Trimming took 0 bases from V and 9 from J; bases not matched to a gene: 9. This CDR3 has 16 amino acids. The CDR3 protein is CASSLAGTGAVSPLHF. In nucleotides, the CDR3 is TGCGCCAGCAGCTTGGCCGGAACAGGGGCGGTTTCACCCCTCCACTTT.

This chain joins TRBV10-3 and TRBJ1-1; D perhaps matches TRBD1 (6 bases). Trimming shortened V by 7 bases and J by 1 base, and 10 bases separated the two germline ends. The CDR3 is 13 residues long. CDR1 ENHRY and CDR2 SYGVKD come from the germline V gene. The CDR3 DNA sequence: TGTGCCATCACTTCGACAGGGAACACTGAAGCTTTCTTT. It translates to CAITSTGNTEAFF.

The CDR3 spells CASRANTEAFF. CDR3 sequence (DNA): TGTGCCAGCAGGGCCAATACTGAAGCTTTCTTT. This rearrangement joins TRBV12-3 or TRBV12-4 to TRBJ1-1; D not certain. Trimming cost V 6 bases and J 5 bases, with 7 bases left between them. This CDR3 contains 11 residues.

The CDR3 sequence: CASSFQQGRETQYF. The CDR3 coding sequence is TGCGCCAGCAGCTTCCAACAGGGGAGGGAGACCCAGTACTTC. This chain uses TRBV5-1 with TRBJ2-5; D might be TRBD1 (7 bases). The CDR3 loop spans 14 amino acids. V was trimmed by 2 bases and J by 5 bases, leaving 13 bases between them. Germline CDR1 and CDR2: SGHRS and YFSETQ. Full variable domain (rest looked up from reference TRBV5-1 and TRBJ2-5): KAGVTQTPRYLIKTRGQQVTLSCSPISGHRSVSWYQQTPGQGLQFLFEYFSETQRNKGNFPGRFSGRQFSNSRSEMNVSTLELGDSALYLCASSFQQGRETQYFGPGTRLLVL.

There are a few counts of this clone. The CDR3: CATKRGNTEAFF. The CDR3 coding sequence is TGTGCCACCAAACGGGGTAACACTGAAGCTTTCTTT. The V gene is TRBV10-3, the J gene TRBJ1-1, with unresolved D. The CDR3 is made up of 12 amino acids. Germline-derived CDR1 and CDR2 are ENHRY and SYGVKD. The V and J ends lost 10 bases and 2 bases respectively, with 11 bases between them.

The V gene is TRBV19, the J gene TRBJ1-2, with no clear D. The CDR3 covers 13 residues. Germline lookup yields CDR1 LNHDA and CDR2 SQIVND (reference sequence). V lost 7 bases and J lost 7, with 16 bases in between. CDR3 protein: CASTPNQVGGYTF. In DNA form, the CDR3 reads TGTGCCAGTACCCCTAACCAGGTCGGTGGCTACACCTTC.